These 20 T cell receptor beta chains were sequenced from one sample in a study of T cells in Graves' hyperthyroidism and ophthalmopathy. Amplification yielded TCR beta CDR3 regions, with RNA transcripts as the source. RT-PCR in the first round (using the HTBI primer set) targeted the TCR CDR3. TCRdb passed the multiplex PCR reads through MiXCR, listing each CDR3 protein once. The sample gives more than 350,000 distinct CDR3 sequences, approximately 14% of which show up once; around 19% is in the top ten. Material: blood. Every receptor here comes from a woman in her thirties with Graves' ophthalmopathy.

This clonotype was found many times. This sequence joins TRBV12-3 or TRBV12-4 and TRBJ1-5; no clear D gene. This CDR3 contains 13 residues. V lost 5 bases, J lost 5 bases, and 10 bases lay in between. CDR3: CASSPSRDQPQHF. The CDR3 DNA follows: TGTGCCAGCAGTCCATCGCGGGATCAGCCCCAGCATTTT.

Written as DNA, the CDR3 is TGTGCCAGCAGCTTCGCACAGGGGGCAAAAGAAAAACTGTTTTTT. Protein sequence: CASSFAQGAKEKLFF. V and J are TRBV5-4 and TRBJ1-4; 9 positions agree with TRBD1. The CDR3 length is 15 residues. The germline V gene encodes CDR1 SGHNT and CDR2 YYREEE (reference sequence). The junction had 7 bases not matched to a gene; V was cut back by 2 bases and J by 8 bases. The whole variable domain, remainder taken from reference TRBV5-4 and TRBJ1-4, is ETGVTQSPTHLIKTRGQQVTLRCSSQSGHNTVSWYQQALGQGPQFIFQYYREEENGRGNFPPRFSGLQFPNYSSELNVNALELDDSALYLCASSFAQGAKEKLFFGSGTQLSVL.

This clonotype showed up just a few times. This rearrangement joins TRBV10-2 to TRBJ2-1; no reliable D call. CDR3 length equals 14 residues. V was shortened by 5 bases and J by 8 bases, with 16 bases between the two germline ends. Germline V gene data show CDR1 as WSHSY and CDR2 as SAAADI. In nucleotides, the CDR3 is TGCGCCAGCAGTCCTCGGTCCGTTTCGGATGAGCAGTTCTTC. Translation gives CASSPRSVSDEQFF.

This clonotype came up many times. The chain has TRBV6-1 and TRBJ1-4, with D possibly matching TRBD1 (5 bases). Per germline, CDR1 MNHNS and CDR2 SASEGT. V gave up 5 bases and J gave up 4 bases, with 11 bases separating them. This CDR3 is 14 amino acids long. Here the CDR3 DNA reads TGTGCCAGCAGTTCGGGGCAGCTTAATGAAAAACTGTTTTTT. Translation: CASSSGQLNEKLFF.

The table lists this clonotype with many counts. The CDR3 sequence: CASSPSAPAVFF. The CDR3 DNA sequence: TGTGCCAGCTCACCATCTGCGCCAGCGGTGTTCTTC. The chain couples TRBV18 to TRBJ2-1; tentative D call: TRBD2 (5 bases). There are 12 residues in the CDR3. Germline CDR1 and CDR2: KGHSH and LQKENI. V was clipped by 2 bases and J by 15 bases, with 14 bases between them.

Worth noting for this clonotype: A much larger clone lies one base from this, so it may be a read error. This chain uses TRBV10-3 with TRBJ2-7; TRBD1 matches 9 bases. CDR3 size: 13 residues. The germline gives CDR1 ENHRY, CDR2 SYGVKD. V lost 4 bases and J lost 6; bases outside the gene matches: 4. The CDR3 DNA follows: TGTGCCATCAGTGGGGCGGGACAGGGCGAGCAGTACTTC. Protein sequence: CAISGAGQGEQYF.

This clonotype was detected many times. The chain uses TRBV12-3 or TRBV12-4 and TRBJ1-2, with a weak D call TRBD1 (6 bases). CDR3 length equals 14 residues. The V and J ends lost 2 bases and 8 bases respectively, with 15 bases between them. CDR3 loop: CASSLRTVPEGYTF. Written as DNA, the CDR3 is TGTGCCAGCAGTTTACGGACAGTACCGGAAGGCTACACCTTC.

This clonotype was counted many times. V is TRBV12-3 or TRBV12-4 and J is TRBJ1-2; perhaps TRBD1 as D (6 bases). The V end was cut by 7 bases, the J end by 3 bases, with 15 bases between. CDR3 length equals 14 residues. The CDR3 DNA sequence: TGTGCCAGCACCCGGGGGCAGGGGTACTATGGCTACACCTTC. Its protein is CASTRGQGYYGYTF.

This clonotype was seen at least ten times. This sequence joins TRBV2 and TRBJ2-2, with D unresolved. There are 12 residues in the CDR3. Trimming removed 1 base at V and 8 bases at J, with 5 bases between. Germline V gene data show CDR1 as SNHLY and CDR2 as FYNNEI. The CDR3 reads CASSEGGGELFF. As DNA, the CDR3 is TGTGCCAGCAGTGAAGGCGGAGGGGAGCTGTTTTTT.

This clonotype occurred many times. The chain joins TRBV2 to TRBJ1-4; D is uncertain. Germline V gives CDR1 SNHLY, CDR2 FYNNEI. The V and J ends lost 6 bases and 7 bases respectively, with 12 bases between them. The CDR3 contains 13 residues. The CDR3 DNA sequence: TGTGCCAGCAGGCTGGGTGTGGGTGAAAAACTGTTTTTT. Its translation: CASRLGVGEKLFF.

There are many counts of this clonotype. The CDR3 DNA follows: TGCAGTGCTAGAGATGCGGGGGAGCGGGGGGTGCGTGAGACCCAGTACTTC. It encodes CSARDAGERGVRETQYF. J is TRBJ2-5 and V is TRBV20-1; 9 positions match TRBD2. The CDR3 is made up of 17 amino acids. Germline CDR1 reads DFQATT; CDR2 reads SNEGSKA (reference sequence). Germline trimming cut 0 bases from V and 5 bases from J; bases unmatched to any gene: 13.

The chain combines TRBV12-3 or TRBV12-4 with TRBJ1-3, with 7 positions matching TRBD1. CDR3 size: 19 residues. The ends lost 6 bases at V and 2 bases at J; junction bases unmatched: 19. The chain's CDR3 is CASRSRGRRVDTTGNTIYF. The DNA for the CDR3 is TGTGCCAGCAGGTCAAGGGGGCGGCGAGTGGATACGACTGGAAACACCATATATTTT.

This clonotype came up a few times. The genes are TRBV10-3 and TRBJ2-5; 8 bases line up with TRBD2. The CDR3 runs 16 residues. Germline lookup yields CDR1 ENHRY and CDR2 SYGVKD. With 6 bases clipped from V and 4 bases from J, the junction kept 13 bases outside the gene matches. CDR3 bases: TGTGCCATCAGGGCGGGGCGGGGGGACCCCGGAGAGACCCAGTACTTC. Its translation is CAIRAGRGDPGETQYF.

This clonotype was counted many times. The gene calls are TRBV24-1 and TRBJ2-1; 7 positions match TRBD1. CDR3 length: 17 amino acids. Germline values: CDR1 KGHDR, CDR2 SFDVKD. The trim removed 5 bases at V and 8 bases at J, leaving 17 bases unmatched. The CDR3 nucleotides read TGTGCCACCAGTGGTCTATCACGCAGGGGGTTGATGGATGAGCAGTTCTTC. Protein: CATSGLSRRGLMDEQFF.

The genes are TRBV12-3 or TRBV12-4 and TRBJ1-1, with D uncertain. V lost 6 bases and J lost 7, with 15 bases in between. CDR3 length: 13 residues. The CDR3 region has the DNA TGTGCCAGCAGAACGGAGCCGGTTGGTGAAGCTTTCTTT. This encodes CASRTEPVGEAFF.

This clonotype has at least ten counts. The chain employs TRBV4-1 and TRBJ2-3; no clear D gene. This CDR3 has 14 residues. From germline, CDR1 is MGHRA and CDR2 YSYEKL. The ends were cut back, 1 base at V and 3 bases at J, with 8 bases in the middle. The CDR3 protein is CASSQVAKTDTQYF. The CDR3 DNA sequence: TGCGCCAGCAGCCAAGTGGCTAAAACAGATACGCAGTATTTT.

This clonotype was picked up many times. The chain has TRBV7-2 and TRBJ1-3; TRBD1 is a possible D gene (5 bases). V lost 2 bases and J 4 bases, leaving 15 bases between the germline ends. Germline assignment: CDR1 SGHTA and CDR2 FQGNSA. This CDR3 contains 16 residues. This CDR3 is CASSLLRGLVGNTIYF. For the CDR3, the DNA is TGTGCCAGCAGCTTACTTCGGGGGTTGGTAGGAAACACCATATATTTT.

This sequence joins TRBV7-9 and TRBJ1-6; no clear D. Trimming took off 1 base at V and 5 bases at J, with 15 bases between the two ends. The CDR3 sequence is 17 residues long. Per germline, CDR1 SEHNR and CDR2 FQNEAQ (reference sequence). The CDR3 region is CASSLEGISTNNSPLHF. The CDR3 DNA follows: TGTGCCAGCAGCTTAGAAGGTATCTCCACCAATAATTCACCCCTCCACTTT.

The chain carries TRBV7-9 and TRBJ2-4; D is perhaps TRBD1 (5 bases). V lost 5 bases, J lost 1 base, and 18 bases lay in between. The germline CDR1 and CDR2 sequences are SEHNR and FQNEAQ (reference sequence). CDR3 length equals 17 residues. The CDR3 loop is CASSPTPRVGAKNIQYF. CDR3 sequence (DNA): TGTGCCAGCAGCCCCACACCCAGGGTCGGGGCCAAAAACATTCAGTACTTC.

This clonotype was seen at least ten times. DNA of the CDR3: TGTGCCAGCAGTTTCGTAGGCAGCTTGGCCTCCTACGAGCAGTACTTC. This codes for CASSFVGSLASYEQYF. V is TRBV28 and J is TRBJ2-7; unclear D gene. Germline V CDR1 and CDR2: MDHEN, SYDVKM. The CDR3 runs to 16 residues. V lost 3 bases to trimming and J lost 0 bases, with 15 bases between them. The variable domain in full, with the rest retrieved from reference TRBV28 and TRBJ2-7, is DVKVTQSSRYLVKRTGEKVFLECVQDMDHENMFWYRQDPGLGLRLIYFSYDVKMKEKGDIPEGYSVSREKKERFSLILESASTNQTSMYLCASSFVGSLASYEQYFGPGTRLTVT.